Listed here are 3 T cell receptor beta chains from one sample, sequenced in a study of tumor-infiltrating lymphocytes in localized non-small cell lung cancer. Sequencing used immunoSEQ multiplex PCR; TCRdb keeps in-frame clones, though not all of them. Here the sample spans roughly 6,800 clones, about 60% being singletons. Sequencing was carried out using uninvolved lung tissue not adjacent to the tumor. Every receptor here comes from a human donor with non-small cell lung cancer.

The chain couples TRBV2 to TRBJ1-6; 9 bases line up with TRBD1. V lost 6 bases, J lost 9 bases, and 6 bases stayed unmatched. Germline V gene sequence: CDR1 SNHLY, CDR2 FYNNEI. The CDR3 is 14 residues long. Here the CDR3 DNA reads TGTGCCAGCAGGAAGGACAGGGGTCTTTCACCCCTCCACTTT. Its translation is CASRKDRGLSPLHF.

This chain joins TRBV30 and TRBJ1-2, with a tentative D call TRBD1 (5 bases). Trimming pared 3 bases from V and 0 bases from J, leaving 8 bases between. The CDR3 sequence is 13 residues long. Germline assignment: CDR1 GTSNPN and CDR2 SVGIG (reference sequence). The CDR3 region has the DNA TGTGCCTGGAGCGCGGACACTAACTATGGCTACACCTTC. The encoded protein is CAWSADTNYGYTF.

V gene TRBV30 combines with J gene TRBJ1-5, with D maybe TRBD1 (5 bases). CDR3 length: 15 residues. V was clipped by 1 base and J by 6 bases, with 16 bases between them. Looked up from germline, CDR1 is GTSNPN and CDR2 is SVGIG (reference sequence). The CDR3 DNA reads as TGTGCCTGGAGTGGTCAGGGTGTTGCAAGTCAGCCCCAGCATTTT. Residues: CAWSGQGVASQPQHF.